What follows describes a single TCR beta chain. This clonotype was detected only a few times. Its antigen remains undetermined. Base qualities are not provided; no much larger clone lies one nucleotide away. The roughly 37 donors, aged about 6 to 100 years, were systemically healthy Caucasian individuals from Russia. Each donor gave approximately 9.3 milliliters of peripheral blood, collected into EDTA-treated Vacutainer tubes. PBMCs were isolated by Ficoll-Paque density-gradient centrifugation, with at least 7 million obtained per sample. Trizol reagent was used to extract total RNA from PBMCs, with at least 6 micrograms per sample. For every donor, an aliquot of PBMCs went through flow cytometry to measure the percentages of naive CD45RAhigh/CD27high T cells. The data derive from a study of blood T cells in healthy people across ages (dated by TCRdb to the mid-2010s). Notes on the research overall: In model experiments, template switching captured about one uniquely barcoded TCR beta cDNA molecule for every two T cells. To track age-related changes in TCR beta repertoire diversity, the study relied on deep sequencing normalized with unique cDNA molecular identifiers. Donors were grouped into four age groups: young (average approximately 15 years), middle-aged (around 39), aged (over 55) and long-lived (around 80). To avoid experimental bias, donors of different ages were spread randomly across the sequencing lanes. For two donors (one aged 18 to 29 and one aged 80 or older), the study analyzed two additional independent replicas of 1 million unique cDNA reads from the same blood draw.

Points the paper makes about the study in general: Compared with the aged group, more naive CD4+ T cells, fewer expanded clones and increased TCR diversity were shown by the long-lived group, suggesting age selection. As age increased, observed TCR beta diversity per million T cells dropped in a roughly linear way, and a significant reduction was already evident by age 40. Because donor CMV infection status was unknown, age-related changes in expanded clonotypes were potentially confounded. There was a strong correlation between observed TCR beta diversity and the percentage of naive T cells measured by flow cytometry. Because profiling used bulk unsorted PBMCs, naive and antigen-experienced compartments could not be compared conclusively. Total diversity estimates from one million sequenced T cells were considered lower bounds and underestimates.

The CDR3 numbers 13 residues from cysteine through phenylalanine. The entry retains the CDR3 DNA only, 39 bases that are in frame from base 1. Between the V and J ends, shortened by 0 bases and 1 base respectively, the junction contains 4 bases. The germline V gene encodes CDR1 SGDLS and CDR2 YYNGEE. Libraries were built with 5' RACE. The listed sequencing device is Illumina HiSeq 2500. The second PCR ran for roughly 7 to 12 cycles and used a J-beta primer mix along with a sample-barcoded 5' primer. A unique molecular identifier was introduced onto each TCR beta cDNA molecule by a template-switch 5' adaptor carrying 12 random nucleotides. Each sample yielded at least 3 million CDR3-containing paired-end reads. All of the RNA was converted into first-strand cDNA using the Mint cDNA synthesis kit, with a TRBC-specific oligonucleotide serving as the primer. After uracil-DNA glycosylase treatment, a first 18-cycle PCR used universal primers M1SS and BC2_uni_R on all cDNA. The study's own analysis went as follows. For normalization, 1 million high-quality reads, each with a distinct molecular identifier, were randomly selected from each sample. Instead of being binned into consensus sequences, reads that shared molecular identifiers were thrown out. MiTCR, with a Q25 quality threshold and the strictest error-elimination algorithm, was used for CDR3 identification, clonotype clustering and error correction. Lower-bound total TCR beta diversity was estimated with a nonparametric unseen species model using Euler transformation. The public sequencing data were trimmed at Q25 with fastp and processed into clonotypes with MiXCR by TCRdb, which kept only in-frame beta chains. Rows are combined by CDR3 protein, so each entry shows the most common genes and DNA. Here the V and J calls rest on TCRdb's processing, not on the authors' analysis. For this sample there are roughly 800,000 distinct CDR3 sequences; less than 70% appear just once. The ten most abundant clones make up roughly two fifths of the sample.

The receptor chain draws on TRBV9 and TRBJ1-1; no confident D gene assignment can be made. This TCR came from an elderly man in good health. The sample comprised blood. The CDR3 protein: CASSVAANTEAFF. The DNA sequence reads TGTGCCAGCAGCGTAGCCGCGAACACTGAAGCTTTCTTT.